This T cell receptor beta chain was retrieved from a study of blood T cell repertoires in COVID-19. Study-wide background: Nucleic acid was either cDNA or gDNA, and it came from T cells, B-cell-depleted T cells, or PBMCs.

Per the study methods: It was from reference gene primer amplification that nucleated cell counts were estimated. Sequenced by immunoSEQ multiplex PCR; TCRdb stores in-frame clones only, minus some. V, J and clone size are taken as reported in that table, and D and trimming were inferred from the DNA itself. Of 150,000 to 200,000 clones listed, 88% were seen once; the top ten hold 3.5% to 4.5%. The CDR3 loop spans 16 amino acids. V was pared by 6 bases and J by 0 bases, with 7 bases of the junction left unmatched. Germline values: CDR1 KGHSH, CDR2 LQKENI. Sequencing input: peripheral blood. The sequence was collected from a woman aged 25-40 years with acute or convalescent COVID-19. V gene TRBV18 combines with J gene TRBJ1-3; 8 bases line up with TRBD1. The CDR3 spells CASSRDRPLSGNTIYF. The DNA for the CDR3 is TGTGCCAGCTCTCGGGACAGGCCGCTCTCTGGAAACACCATATATTTT.